A selection of T cell receptor beta chains follows, all from one sample in a study of blood T cell repertoires in COVID-19. Data came from immunoSEQ multiplex PCR; TCRdb stores just in-frame clones and leaves some out. The sample has roughly 62,000 clones; more than 60% are singletons. Sequencing was performed on peripheral blood. These receptors were taken from a man aged 55 to 69 with acute or convalescent COVID-19. Both conserved end residues are part of each CDR3. The order of the fields is CDR3 length, D gene, clone size, V gene, J gene, CDR3 DNA, CDR3 protein. D genes are given only for firm matches. A clone size is listed for some rows: how often the clone was seen (once, few, many), or a class if it is expanded.

17	TRBD1	few	TRBV11-2	TRBJ2-7	TGTGCCAGCAGCGCACACCCGGGACAGGGGCCCGCCTACGAGCAGTACTTC	CASSAHPGQGPAYEQYF
15	.	.	TRBV29-1	TRBJ2-5	TGCAGCGTTGAAGAAAGAGGGGGAGAGAAGGAGACCCAGTACTTC	CSVEERGGEKETQYF
14	TRBD2	.	TRBV10-3	TRBJ2-7	TGTGCCATCAGCCTGGGACTAGCGTACTACGAGCAGTACTTC	CAISLGLAYYEQYF
15	TRBD2	.	TRBV5-1	TRBJ2-5	TGCGCCAGCAAATTAGCGGGAGGGTTACAAGAGACCCAGTACTTC	CASKLAGGLQETQYF
13	TRBD2	once	TRBV20-1	TRBJ2-3	TGCAGTGCTAGTTTGGGGGGGATAGATACGCAGTATTTT	CSASLGGIDTQYF
15	.	once	TRBV5-5	TRBJ2-3	TGTGCCAGCAGCTCGGGACTCCAACGCACAGATACGCAGTATTTT	CASSSGLQRTDTQYF
15	TRBD2	.	TRBV27	TRBJ2-7	TGTGCCAGCAGTCCGGGACTAGCGATTAGCTACGAGCAGTACTTC	CASSPGLAISYEQYF
11	.	.	TRBV29-1	TRBJ1-2	TGCAGCGTAACGACAGGATCAGGCTACACCTTC	CSVTTGSGYTF
14	TRBD1	.	TRBV19	TRBJ2-3	TGTGCCAGTAGGGGGACAGGGGTCGCAGATACGCAGTATTTT	CASRGTGVADTQYF
15	TRBD2	.	TRBV6-5	TRBJ2-1	TGTGCCAGCAACCCACTAGCGAGCTCCTACAATGAGCAGTTCTTC	CASNPLASSYNEQFF
17	TRBD1	.	TRBV6-6	TRBJ2-6	TGTGCCAGCAGTCCCAGGACAGGGCGCTCTGGGGCCAACGTCCTGACTTTC	CASSPRTGRSGANVLTF
14	TRBD1	.	TRBV3-1/TRBV3-2	TRBJ1-6	TGTGCCAGCAGCCCCCCCGGGACAGGGCCCCGAATCCACTTT	CASSPPGTGPRIHF
11	.	.	TRBV20-1	TRBJ2-7	TGCAGTGCCACTGACAGGCCCGAGCAGTACTTC	CSATDRPEQYF
15	.	.	TRBV5-3	TRBJ2-1	TGTGCCAGAAGGGACGAGCAGGGGAATTTGAATGAGCAGTTCTTC	CARRDEQGNLNEQFF
15	TRBD1	.	TRBV9	TRBJ1-6	TGTGCCAGCAGCGCACAGGGGAGCCCCAATTCACCCCTCCACTTT	CASSAQGSPNSPLHF
14	TRBD2	.	TRBV29-1	TRBJ2-1	TGCAGCGTTGACAGGACTAGCGGGGGGAATGAGCAGTTCTTC	CSVDRTSGGNEQFF
16	.	.	TRBV6-5	TRBJ2-5	TGTGCCAGCAGTTACTCAGCCCAGGGGGGCCAAGAGACCCAGTACTTC	CASSYSAQGGQETQYF
18	TRBD2	.	TRBV5-6	TRBJ2-1	TGTGCCAGCAGCCACGGGGGAAGCGGGAGGGGACCCTACAATGAGCAGTTCTTC	CASSHGGSGRGPYNEQFF
15	TRBD1	.	TRBV7-2	TRBJ1-2	TGTGCCAGCAGCTCTATCCTTGGGACAGGAAACGGCTACACCTTC	CASSSILGTGNGYTF